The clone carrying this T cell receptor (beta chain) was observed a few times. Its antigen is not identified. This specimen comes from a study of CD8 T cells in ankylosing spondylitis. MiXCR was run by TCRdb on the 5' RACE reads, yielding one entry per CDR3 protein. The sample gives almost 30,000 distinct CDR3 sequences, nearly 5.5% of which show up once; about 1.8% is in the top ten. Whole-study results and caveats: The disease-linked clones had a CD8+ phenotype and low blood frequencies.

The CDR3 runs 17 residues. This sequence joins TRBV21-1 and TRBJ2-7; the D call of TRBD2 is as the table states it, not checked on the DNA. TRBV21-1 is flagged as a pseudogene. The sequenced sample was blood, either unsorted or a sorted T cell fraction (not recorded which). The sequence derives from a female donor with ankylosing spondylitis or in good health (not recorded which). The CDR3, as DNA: TGTGCCTTATCCCAGGGCGGGACTAGCGGGAGTCTCTACGAGCAGTACTTC. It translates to CALSQGGTSGSLYEQYF.